The clone carrying this TCR beta chain was counted many times. Antigen: not known. These data originate in a study of neurological immune-mediated disorders. MiXCR was run by TCRdb on the 5' RACE reads, yielding one entry per CDR3 protein. The sample has about 62,000 distinct CDR3 sequences; 3.7% are singletons. General study findings and limits: The greatest TCR clonal expansion appeared in HTLV-1-associated myelopathy and the smallest, falling below healthy controls, in multiple sclerosis.

The CDR3 sequence is 12 residues long. V was shortened by 1 base and J by 9 bases, with 9 bases between the two germline ends. CDR1 and CDR2 from the germline V gene are LGHNA and YSLEER. The receptor was derived from a woman between 50 and 59 years old with multiple sclerosis. This rearrangement joins TRBV4-3 to TRBJ2-5; D may be TRBD1 (5 bases). The source material was PBMCs. The CDR3 loop is CASSQGEGAQYF. The CDR3 nucleotides read TGCGCCAGCAGCCAAGGGGAAGGGGCCCAGTACTTC.